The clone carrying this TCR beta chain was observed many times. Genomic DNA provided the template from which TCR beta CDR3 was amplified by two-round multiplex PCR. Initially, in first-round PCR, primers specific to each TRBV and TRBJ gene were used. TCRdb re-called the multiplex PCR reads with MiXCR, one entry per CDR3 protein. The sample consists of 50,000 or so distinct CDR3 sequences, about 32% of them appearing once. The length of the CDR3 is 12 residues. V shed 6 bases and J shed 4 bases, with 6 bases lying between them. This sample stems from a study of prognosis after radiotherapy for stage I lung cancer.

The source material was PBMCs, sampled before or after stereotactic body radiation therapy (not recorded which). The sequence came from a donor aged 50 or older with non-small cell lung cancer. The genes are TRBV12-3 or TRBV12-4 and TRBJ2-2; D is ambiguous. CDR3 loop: CASREFTGELFF. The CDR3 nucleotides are TGTGCCAGCAGGGAGTTCACCGGGGAGCTGTTTTTT.